The rows below give T cell receptor beta chains drawn from one sample of a study of T cells in Graves' hyperthyroidism and ophthalmopathy. TCRdb reprocessed the multiplex PCR reads via MiXCR and lists one record per CDR3 protein. Seen here are about 510,000 distinct CDR3 sequences, around 13% observed once, and the top ten hold 11% to 15%. The material sequenced was blood. The receptors were sampled from a woman between 40 and 50 years old with Graves' hyperthyroidism. Both conserved end residues are part of each CDR3. D genes are given only for firm matches. Rows may omit the clone size; those that give it use once, few, many or a size class.

TRBV7-9	-	few	TRBJ2-6	TGTGCCAGCAGCACGCCGCAGGGGCGGGGGGCCAACGTCCTGACTTTC	CASSTPQGRGANVLTF
TRBV7-9	-	few	TRBJ1-2	TGTGCCAGCAGCTTAGCGCTCAGTAACTATGGCTACACCTTC	CASSLALSNYGYTF
TRBV29-1	TRBD1	-	TRBJ1-2	TGCAGCGTTTCCGGGACAGGGAACTATGGCTACACCTTC	CSVSGTGNYGYTF
TRBV20-1	-	many	TRBJ1-1	TGCAGTGCATGCCGGACCCAGGGTACGGCTTTCTTT	CSACRTQGTAFF
TRBV5-1	TRBD1	many	TRBJ2-5	TGCGCCAGCAGCACCCGGGACAGGGGTGACCAAGAGACCCAGTACTTC	CASSTRDRGDQETQYF
TRBV27	-	many	TRBJ1-2	TGTGCCAGCAGTCCAGGACAGCCGGTTAACTATGGCTACACCTTC	CASSPGQPVNYGYTF
TRBV29-1	-	few	TRBJ2-3	TGCAGCGTTGAAAAGGACTATAGCACAGATACGCAGTATTTT	CSVEKDYSTDTQYF
TRBV20-1	TRBD2	few	TRBJ2-2	TGCAGTGCTAGAGGTTTGGGACTAGCGAACACCGGGGAGCTGTTTTTT	CSARGLGLANTGELFF
TRBV28	TRBD2	many	TRBJ2-6	TGTGCCAGCCTCCGGGGGGGGCTAGGAGCTGGGGCCAACGTCCTGACTTTC	CASLRGGLGAGANVLTF
TRBV5-1	TRBD1	few	TRBJ2-2	TGCGCCAGCAGCTTGGGGGACAGGGACCGCGGGGAGCTGTTTTTT	CASSLGDRDRGELFF
TRBV28	-	many	TRBJ2-7	TGTGCCAGCAGTTCCCCCATCTCGGGTGAGCAGTACTTC	CASSSPISGEQYF
TRBV4-1	-	-	TRBJ2-2	TGCGCCAGCAGGGGGACGGGGCGGGGGAACACCGGGGAGCTGTTTTTT	CASRGTGRGNTGELFF
TRBV7-7	-	many	TRBJ2-2	TGTGCTAGCAGCTTAACCGGGGCCGGGGAGCTGTTTTTT	CASSLTGAGELFF
TRBV6-5	-	many	TRBJ2-5	TGTGCCAGCAGTTACGGCAGGAGACAAGAGACCCAGTACTTC	CASSYGRRQETQYF
TRBV5-1	-	-	TRBJ2-7	TGTGCCAGCAGCTTGTCGCCCGGGCAGTACTTC	CASSLSPGQYF
TRBV9	-	many	TRBJ2-5	TGTGCCAGCAGCGTAAACCTAGCAGGAGAGACCCAGTACTTC	CASSVNLAGETQYF
TRBV6-1	-	many	TRBJ2-5	TGTGCCAGGAGTTGGAGCGAGACCCAGTACTTC	CARSWSETQYF
TRBV20-1	TRBD2	many	TRBJ2-7	TGCAGTGCGCGACTAGCGGGTCCCTACGAGCAGTACTTC	CSARLAGPYEQYF
TRBV2	-	many	TRBJ1-1	TGTGCCAGCAGTGGCGGGTTTGAAGCTTTCTTT	CASSGGFEAFF
TRBV4-2	-	few	TRBJ2-1	TGTGCCAGCAGCCAAGGGGAGAGCTCCTACAATGAGCAGTTCTTC	CASSQGESSYNEQFF
TRBV3-1	-	many	TRBJ1-5	TGTGCCAGCAGCCAAGATTTGGGGGGAGGCAATCAGCCCCAGCATTTT	CASSQDLGGGNQPQHF
TRBV5-1	TRBD1	-	TRBJ1-2	TGCGCCAGCAGCCCCGGGACAGCCACTAACTATGGCTACACCTTC	CASSPGTATNYGYTF